This is a list of T cell receptor beta chains from one sample in a study of CD8 T cells in Susac syndrome. One entry per CDR3 protein, called by TCRdb with MiXCR from the immunoSEQ multiplex PCR reads. This sample has 250,000 to 350,000 distinct CDR3 sequences, with about 90% found just once. Source material: CD4+ T cells from PBMCs. Receptors originate from a human donor with multiple sclerosis. The conserved cysteine and the conserved F or W are not part of the CDR3 here.

cdr3_length	v_call	j_call	cdr3_aa
12	TRBV7-3	TRBJ1-6	ASSKDGYNSPLH
13	TRBV11-3	TRBJ1-3	ASSLGLPSGNTIY
16	TRBV7-3	TRBJ2-3	ASATKPIAGGHADTQY
13	TRBV7-2	TRBJ2-1	ASSLAGLADNEQF
14	TRBV30	TRBJ2-5	AWSVPRGALRETQY
12	TRBV3-1	TRBJ1-1	ASSRTERNTEAF
13	TRBV7-2	TRBJ2-7	ASSLGLAGYHEQY
14	TRBV4-3	TRBJ2-7	ASSQVGGGVPSEQY
14	TRBV20-1	TRBJ2-1	SARGLAGPSYNEQF
12	TRBV11-1	TRBJ1-5	ASSPGPGDQPQH